This T cell receptor beta chain was sequenced for a study of T cells in Graves' hyperthyroidism and ophthalmopathy. Reasons for excluding patients were uncontrolled infection, other autoimmune disease, pregnancy or lactation. What was amplified from RNA transcripts were TCR beta CDR3 regions. Initially, a first-round RT-PCR of the TCR CDR3 employed the HTBI primer set. TCRdb recomputed calls from the multiplex PCR reads with MiXCR, one row per CDR3 protein. This sample has a few hundred thousand distinct CDR3 sequences, with roughly 16% found just once. V shed 4 bases and J 7 bases; nucleotides not matched to a gene: 8. Germline V lookup: CDR1 PRHDT, CDR2 FYEKMQ (reference sequence). The CDR3 runs 15 residues.

V is TRBV13 and J is TRBJ2-2; TRBD1 matches 8 bases. The sequenced material came from blood. The receptor was isolated from a middle-aged woman with Graves' ophthalmopathy. CDR3 in amino acids: CASSSGTGGFGELFF. The CDR3 region has the DNA TGTGCCAGCAGCTCAGGGACAGGAGGGTTCGGGGAGCTGTTTTTT.